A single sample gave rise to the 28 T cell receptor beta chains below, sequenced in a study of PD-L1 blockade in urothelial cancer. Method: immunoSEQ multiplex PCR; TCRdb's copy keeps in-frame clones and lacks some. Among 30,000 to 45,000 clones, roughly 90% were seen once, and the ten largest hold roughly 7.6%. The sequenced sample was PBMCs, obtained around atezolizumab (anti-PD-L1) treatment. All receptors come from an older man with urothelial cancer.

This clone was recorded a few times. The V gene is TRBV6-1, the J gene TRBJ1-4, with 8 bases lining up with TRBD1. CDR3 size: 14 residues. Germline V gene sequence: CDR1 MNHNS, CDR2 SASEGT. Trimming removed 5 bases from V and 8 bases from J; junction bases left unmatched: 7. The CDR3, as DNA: TGTGCCAGCAGTTCGGACAGGGTAGGGGAAAAACTGTTTTTT. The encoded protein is CASSSDRVGEKLFF.

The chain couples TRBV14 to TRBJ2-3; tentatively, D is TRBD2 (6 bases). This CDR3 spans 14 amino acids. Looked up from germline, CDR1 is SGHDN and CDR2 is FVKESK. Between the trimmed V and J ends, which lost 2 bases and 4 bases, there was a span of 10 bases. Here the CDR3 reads CASSQRLGPDTQYF. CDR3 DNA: TGTGCCAGCAGCCAACGACTAGGCCCAGATACGCAGTATTTT.

The CDR3 spells CASSVRASGSSTDTQYF. The CDR3 DNA reads TGTGCCAGCAGCGTTAGGGCTAGCGGGTCTAGCACAGATACGCAGTATTTT. The rearrangement links TRBV9 to TRBJ2-3, with 8 positions matching TRBD2. Germline trimming cut 2 bases from V and 0 bases from J; bases unmatched to any gene: 8. The CDR3 extends over 17 amino acids. Germline V lookup: CDR1 SGDLS, CDR2 YYNGEE.

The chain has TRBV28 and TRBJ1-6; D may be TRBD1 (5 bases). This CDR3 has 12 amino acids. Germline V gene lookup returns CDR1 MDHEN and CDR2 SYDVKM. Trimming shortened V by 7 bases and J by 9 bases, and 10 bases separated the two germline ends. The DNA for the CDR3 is TGTGCCAGCAAGGGGCCGGGTTCACCCCTCCACTTT. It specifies CASKGPGSPLHF. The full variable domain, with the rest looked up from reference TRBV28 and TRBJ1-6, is DVKVTQSSRYLVKRTGEKVFLECVQDMDHENMFWYRQDPGLGLRLIYFSYDVKMKEKGDIPEGYSVSREKKERFSLILESASTNQTSMYLCASKGPGSPLHFGNGTRLTVT.

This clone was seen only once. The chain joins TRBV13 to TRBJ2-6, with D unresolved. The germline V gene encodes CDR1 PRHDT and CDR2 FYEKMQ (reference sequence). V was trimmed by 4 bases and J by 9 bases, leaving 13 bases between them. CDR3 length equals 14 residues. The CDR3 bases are TGTGCCAGCAGCTCGGCCCGACCGGGCAACGTCCTGACTTTC. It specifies CASSSARPGNVLTF. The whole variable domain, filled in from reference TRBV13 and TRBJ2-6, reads AAGVIQSPRHLIKEKRETATLKCYPIPRHDTVYWYQQGPGQDPQFLISFYEKMQSDKGSIPDRFSAQQFSDYHSELNMSSLELGDSALYFCASSSARPGNVLTFGAGSRLTVL.

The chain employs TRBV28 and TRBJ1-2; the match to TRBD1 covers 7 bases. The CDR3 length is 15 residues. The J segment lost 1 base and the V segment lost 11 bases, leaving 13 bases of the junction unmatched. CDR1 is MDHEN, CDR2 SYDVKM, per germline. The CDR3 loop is CAGGDPDRDNYGYTF. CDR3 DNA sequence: TGTGCCGGAGGGGACCCAGACAGGGATAACTATGGCTACACCTTC.

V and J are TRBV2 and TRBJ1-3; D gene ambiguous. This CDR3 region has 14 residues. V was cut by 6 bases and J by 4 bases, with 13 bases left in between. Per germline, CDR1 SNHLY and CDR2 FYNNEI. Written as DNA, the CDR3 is TGTGCCAGCAGGGTGGCCCTCTTAGGAAACACCATATATTTT. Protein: CASRVALLGNTIYF.

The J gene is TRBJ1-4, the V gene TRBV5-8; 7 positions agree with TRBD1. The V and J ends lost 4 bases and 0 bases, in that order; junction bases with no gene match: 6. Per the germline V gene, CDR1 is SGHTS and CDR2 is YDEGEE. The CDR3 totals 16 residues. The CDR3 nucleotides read TGTGCCAGCAGCGTAAGAGGGACAGCAACTAATGAAAAACTGTTTTTT. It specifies CASSVRGTATNEKLFF.

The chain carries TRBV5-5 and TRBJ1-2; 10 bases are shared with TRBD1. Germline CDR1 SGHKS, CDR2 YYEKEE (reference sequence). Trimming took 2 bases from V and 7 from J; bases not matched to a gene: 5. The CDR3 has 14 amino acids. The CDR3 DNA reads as TGTGCCAGCAGCTTCGACAGGGGGCGATTTGGCTACACCTTC. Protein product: CASSFDRGRFGYTF.

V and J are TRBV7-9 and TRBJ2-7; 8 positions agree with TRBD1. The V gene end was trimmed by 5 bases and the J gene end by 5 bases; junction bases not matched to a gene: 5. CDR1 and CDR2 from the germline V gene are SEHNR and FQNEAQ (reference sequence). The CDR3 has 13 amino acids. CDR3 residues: CASSRQGSHEQYF. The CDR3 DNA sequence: TGTGCCAGCAGCCGACAGGGGAGCCACGAGCAGTACTTC.

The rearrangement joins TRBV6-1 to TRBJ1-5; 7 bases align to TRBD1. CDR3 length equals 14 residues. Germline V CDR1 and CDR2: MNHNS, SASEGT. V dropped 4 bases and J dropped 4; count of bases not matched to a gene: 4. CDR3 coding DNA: TGTGCCAGCAGTGGGGACAGTGGTAATCAGCCCCAGCATTTT. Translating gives CASSGDSGNQPQHF.

This chain's CDR3 is CAWRPQSTGELFF. In DNA, the CDR3 is TGTGCCTGGAGGCCACAGAGCACCGGGGAGCTGTTTTTT. The V gene is TRBV30, the J gene TRBJ2-2; no reliable D call. The CDR3 spans 13 residues. V was shortened by 3 bases and J by 4 bases, with 9 bases between the two germline ends. Germline CDR1 GTSNPN, CDR2 SVGIG (reference sequence).

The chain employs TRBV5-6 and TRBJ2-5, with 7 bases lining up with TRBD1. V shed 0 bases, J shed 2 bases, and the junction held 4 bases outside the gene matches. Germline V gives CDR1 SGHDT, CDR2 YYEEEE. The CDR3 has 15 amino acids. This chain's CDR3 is CASSLGQGLQETQYF. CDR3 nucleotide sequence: TGTGCCAGCAGCTTGGGACAGGGCCTACAAGAGACCCAGTACTTC.

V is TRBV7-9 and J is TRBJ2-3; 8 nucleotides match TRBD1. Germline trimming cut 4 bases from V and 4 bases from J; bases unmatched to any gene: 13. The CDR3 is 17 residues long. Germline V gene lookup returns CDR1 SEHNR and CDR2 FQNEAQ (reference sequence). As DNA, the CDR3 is TGTGCCAGCAGCTCTCCCGGGGCAGGGGGCCGAGCAGATACGCAGTATTTT. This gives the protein CASSSPGAGGRADTQYF.

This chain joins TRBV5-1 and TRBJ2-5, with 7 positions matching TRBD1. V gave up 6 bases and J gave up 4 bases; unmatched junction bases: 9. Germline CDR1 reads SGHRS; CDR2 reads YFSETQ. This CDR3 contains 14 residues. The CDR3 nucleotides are TGCGCCAGCACCTTTAACAGGGGAACAGAGACCCAGTACTTC. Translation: CASTFNRGTETQYF.

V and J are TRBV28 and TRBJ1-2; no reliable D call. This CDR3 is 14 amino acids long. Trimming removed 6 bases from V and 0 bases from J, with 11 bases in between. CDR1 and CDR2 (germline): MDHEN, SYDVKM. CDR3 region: CASSRDSANYGYTF. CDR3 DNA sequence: TGTGCCAGCAGCCGGGATTCGGCTAACTATGGCTACACCTTC.

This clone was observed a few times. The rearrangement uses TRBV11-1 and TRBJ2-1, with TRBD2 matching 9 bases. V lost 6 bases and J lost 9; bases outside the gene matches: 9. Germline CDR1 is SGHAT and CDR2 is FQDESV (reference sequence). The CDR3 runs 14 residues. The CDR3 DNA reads TGTGCCAGCAGTCCCGGGACTAGCCTAGGTGAGCAGTTCTTC. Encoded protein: CASSPGTSLGEQFF.

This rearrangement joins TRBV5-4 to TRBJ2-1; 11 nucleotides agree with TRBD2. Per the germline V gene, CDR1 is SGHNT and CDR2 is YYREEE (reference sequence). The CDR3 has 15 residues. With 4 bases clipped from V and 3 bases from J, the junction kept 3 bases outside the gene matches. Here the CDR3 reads CASSELAGVYNEQFF. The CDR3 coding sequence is TGTGCCAGCAGCGAACTAGCGGGAGTCTACAATGAGCAGTTCTTC.

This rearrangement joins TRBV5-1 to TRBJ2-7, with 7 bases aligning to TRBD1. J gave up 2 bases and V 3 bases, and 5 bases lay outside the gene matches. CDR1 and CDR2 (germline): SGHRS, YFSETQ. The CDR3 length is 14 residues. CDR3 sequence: CASSSLRGTYEQYF. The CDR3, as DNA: TGCGCCAGCAGCTCCCTCAGGGGGACCTACGAGCAGTACTTC.

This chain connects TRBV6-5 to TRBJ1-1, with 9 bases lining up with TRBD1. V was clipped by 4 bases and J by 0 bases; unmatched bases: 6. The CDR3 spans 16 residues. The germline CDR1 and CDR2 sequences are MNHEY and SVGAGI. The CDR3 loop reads CASSFRGTGLNTEAFF. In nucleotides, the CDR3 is TGTGCCAGCAGTTTCCGCGGGACAGGGCTGAACACTGAAGCTTTCTTT.

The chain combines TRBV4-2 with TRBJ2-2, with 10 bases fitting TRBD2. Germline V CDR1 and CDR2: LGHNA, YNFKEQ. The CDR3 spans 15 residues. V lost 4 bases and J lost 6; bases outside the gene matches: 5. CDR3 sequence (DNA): TGTGCCAGCAGCCTCAGTAGCGGGAGGCCCGGGGAGCTGTTTTTT. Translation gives CASSLSSGRPGELFF.

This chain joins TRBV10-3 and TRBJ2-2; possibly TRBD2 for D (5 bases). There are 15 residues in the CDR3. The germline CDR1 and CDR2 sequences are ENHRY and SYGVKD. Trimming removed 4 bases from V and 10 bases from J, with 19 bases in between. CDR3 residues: CAISGRGAPFEELFF. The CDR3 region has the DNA TGTGCCATCAGTGGACGGGGAGCCCCCTTCGAGGAGCTGTTTTTT.

In DNA form, the CDR3 reads TGTGCCAGCAGCTTGACGACAGGGGGATTAGCTGGGGCCAACGTCCTGACTTTC. This codes for CASSLTTGGLAGANVLTF. The gene calls are TRBV5-6 and TRBJ2-6, with 9 nucleotides matching TRBD1. This CDR3 is built from 18 residues. V lost 1 base and J lost 2; bases outside the gene matches: 7. CDR1 is SGHDT, CDR2 YYEEEE, per germline.

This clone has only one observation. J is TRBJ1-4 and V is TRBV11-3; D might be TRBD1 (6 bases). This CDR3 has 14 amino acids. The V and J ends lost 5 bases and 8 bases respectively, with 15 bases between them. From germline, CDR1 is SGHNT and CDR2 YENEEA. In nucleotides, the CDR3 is TGTGCCAGCAGCCCCATACAGGGTGGGGAAAAACTGTTTTTT. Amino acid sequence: CASSPIQGGEKLFF.

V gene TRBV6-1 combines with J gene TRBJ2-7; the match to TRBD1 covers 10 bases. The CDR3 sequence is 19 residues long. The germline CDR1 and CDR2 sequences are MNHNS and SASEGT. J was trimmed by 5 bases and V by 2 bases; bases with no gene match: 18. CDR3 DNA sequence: TGTGCCAGCAGTGAAAGGGGAAAGGGGACAGGGGTCGCGCGCCACGAGCAGTACTTC. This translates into CASSERGKGTGVARHEQYF.

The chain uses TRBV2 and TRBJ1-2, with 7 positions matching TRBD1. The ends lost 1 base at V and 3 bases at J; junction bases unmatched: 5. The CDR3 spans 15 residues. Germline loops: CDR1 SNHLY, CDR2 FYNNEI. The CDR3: CASSEVRGRDYGYTF. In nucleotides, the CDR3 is TGTGCCAGCAGTGAAGTCAGGGGGAGAGACTATGGCTACACCTTC.

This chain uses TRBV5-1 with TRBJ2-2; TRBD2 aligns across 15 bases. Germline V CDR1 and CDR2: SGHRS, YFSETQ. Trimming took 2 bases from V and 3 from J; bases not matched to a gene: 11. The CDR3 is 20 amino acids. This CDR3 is CASSFLGLAGGTSYTGELFF. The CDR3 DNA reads TGCGCCAGCAGCTTCTTAGGACTAGCGGGAGGGACATCCTACACCGGGGAGCTGTTTTTT.

This CDR3 is CASSLGGLAGAGETQYF. The DNA of the CDR3 is TGTGCCAGCAGCTTAGGGGGACTAGCGGGCGCCGGGGAGACCCAGTACTTC. The rearrangement uses TRBV7-9 and TRBJ2-5, with 12 bases that match TRBD2. The CDR3 sequence is 17 residues long. J was trimmed by 5 bases and V by 1 base; bases with no gene match: 8. Germline V gene data show CDR1 as SEHNR and CDR2 as FQNEAQ (reference sequence).